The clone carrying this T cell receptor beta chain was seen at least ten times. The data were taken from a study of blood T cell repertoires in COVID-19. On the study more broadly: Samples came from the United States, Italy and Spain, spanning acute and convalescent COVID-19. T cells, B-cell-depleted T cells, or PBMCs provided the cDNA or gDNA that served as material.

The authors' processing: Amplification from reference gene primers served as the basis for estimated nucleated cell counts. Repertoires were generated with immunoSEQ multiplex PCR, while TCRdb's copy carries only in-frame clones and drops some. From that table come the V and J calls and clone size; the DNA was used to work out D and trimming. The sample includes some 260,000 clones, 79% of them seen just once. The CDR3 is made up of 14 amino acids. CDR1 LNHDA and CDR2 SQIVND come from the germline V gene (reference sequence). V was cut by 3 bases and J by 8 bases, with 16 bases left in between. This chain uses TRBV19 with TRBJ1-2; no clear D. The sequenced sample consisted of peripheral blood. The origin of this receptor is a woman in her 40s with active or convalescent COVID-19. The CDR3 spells CASSMKTRGGGYTF. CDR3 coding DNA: TGTGCCAGTAGTATGAAGACTCGGGGTGGGGGCTACACCTTC.